The rows below give T cell receptor beta chains drawn from one sample of a study of beta chain features in type 1 diabetes. Measured with immunoSEQ multiplex PCR; TCRdb has only the in-frame clones, and not every one. The table has a few hundred thousand clones, around 21% seen once; the top ten hold less than 0.035%. The sample was naive CD4+ T cells from blood. All receptors derive from a woman in her thirties or forties with type 1 diabetes. The CDR3 runs from the conserved cysteine through the conserved F or W. The D gene is left open where the match is weak. Part of the rows lack a size; the others show once, few, many or a class for expanded clones.

TRBV4-3	.	TRBJ2-3	TRBD2	CASSSRTSGGPSGTQYF	TGCGCCAGCAGCTCCCGGACCAGCGGGGGGCCGTCTGGTACGCAGTATTTT
TRBV11-1	few	TRBJ1-1	TRBD1	CASSSTGRPLNTEAFF	TGTGCCAGCAGCTCGACAGGGAGACCTTTGAACACTGAAGCTTTCTTT
TRBV15	.	TRBJ1-1	.	CATSVRPGTEAFF	TGTGCCACCAGCGTACGACCGGGTACTGAAGCTTTCTTT
TRBV28	once	TRBJ1-4	TRBD1	CASSLPPGQGREKLFF	TGTGCCAGCAGTTTACCCCCCGGACAGGGCCGAGAAAAACTGTTTTTT
TRBV29-1	few	TRBJ2-3	.	CSVESTGLWKKAGNTQYF	TGCAGCGTTGAATCCACGGGTCTATGGAAGAAGGCGGGAAATACGCAGTATTTT
TRBV28	.	TRBJ2-1	.	CASSGREKMNNEQFF	TGTGCCAGCAGTGGCCGGGAAAAAATGAACAATGAGCAGTTCTTC
TRBV13	.	TRBJ2-5	.	CASSLRDQETQYF	TGTGCCAGCAGCTTACGGGATCAAGAGACCCAGTACTTC
TRBV7-2	.	TRBJ2-3	TRBD2	CASIERGGFTDTQYF	TGTGCCAGCATCGAGCGGGGGGGCTTCACAGATACGCAGTATTTT
TRBV30	few	TRBJ1-1	.	CAWSVDLGTEAFF	TGTGCCTGGAGCGTAGACTTGGGCACTGAAGCTTTCTTT
TRBV7-2	few	TRBJ2-7	TRBD1	CASSLGRGPYEQYF	TGTGCCAGCAGCTTGGGCAGGGGGCCCTACGAGCAGTACTTC
TRBV27	few	TRBJ1-4	.	CASSLQEGEKLFF	TGTGCCAGCAGTTTACAGGAGGGGGAAAAACTGTTTTTT
TRBV27	.	TRBJ2-3	.	CASSSPFLRGRTDTQYF	TGTGCCAGCAGTTCTCCCTTCCTCAGGGGCCGCACCGATACGCAGTATTTT
TRBV29-1	few	TRBJ2-3	.	CSVSFVAWSDTQYF	TGCAGCGTTAGTTTCGTAGCTTGGTCAGATACGCAGTATTTT
TRBV25-1	.	TRBJ2-1	TRBD2	CASSESPLAGGPWEQFF	TGTGCCAGCAGTGAATCGCCTTTGGCGGGAGGGCCGTGGGAGCAGTTCTTC
TRBV7-9	.	TRBJ2-7	TRBD1	CASSRDRGWNYEQYF	TGTGCCAGCAGCCGGGACAGGGGGTGGAACTACGAGCAGTACTTC
TRBV20-1	few	TRBJ1-2	.	CSARTRGYTF	TGCAGTGCCCGGACTAGAGGCTACACCTTC
TRBV9	few	TRBJ1-2	.	CASSLSPGLSYGYTF	TGTGCCAGCAGCCTTAGCCCTGGACTCTCATATGGCTACACCTTC
TRBV29-1	few	TRBJ1-5	TRBD1	CSVIQGAGQPQHF	TGCAGCGTTATACAGGGGGCAGGTCAGCCCCAGCATTTT
TRBV4-2	.	TRBJ2-7	.	CASSRNSEQYF	TGTGCCAGCAGCAGAAACAGCGAGCAGTACTTC
TRBV5-1	.	TRBJ1-5	TRBD1	CASSGGQGQPQHF	TGCGCCAGCAGCGGGGGACAGGGACAGCCCCAGCATTTT
TRBV7-3	.	TRBJ1-2	.	CASSLFVGGRGGYTF	TGTGCCAGCAGCTTATTTGTAGGGGGACGCGGTGGCTACACCTTC
TRBV28	once	TRBJ1-1	TRBD1	CAVGTASQMNTEAFF	TGTGCCGTAGGGACAGCGAGCCAGATGAACACTGAAGCTTTCTTT
TRBV5-4	.	TRBJ1-1	TRBD1	CASSSRGLTNTEAFF	TGTGCCAGCAGCTCGAGGGGGCTTACGAACACTGAAGCTTTCTTT
TRBV28	.	TRBJ2-2	.	CACQNTGELFF	TGTGCCTGTCAGAACACCGGGGAGCTGTTTTTT
TRBV7-9	few	TRBJ1-1	TRBD1	CASSPYGTGGGNTEAFF	TGTGCCAGCAGTCCATATGGGACAGGGGGGGGGAACACTGAAGCTTTCTTT
TRBV11-3	.	TRBJ1-1	.	CASSLRGMNTEAFF	TGTGCCAGCAGCTTGCGAGGAATGAACACTGAAGCTTTCTTT
TRBV5-1	few	TRBJ2-7	TRBD1	CASSPPWTGVENEQYF	TGCGCCAGCAGCCCCCCCTGGACAGGGGTGGAGAACGAGCAGTACTTC
TRBV19	few	TRBJ1-5	TRBD1	CASSIQGASNQPQHF	TGTGCCAGTAGTATTCAGGGGGCTAGCAATCAGCCCCAGCATTTT
TRBV29-1	.	TRBJ1-1	.	CSVEEQGNTEAFF	TGCAGCGTTGAAGAACAGGGGAACACTGAAGCTTTCTTT
TRBV19	.	TRBJ1-5	.	CASTSRAGQPQHF	TGTGCCAGTACCTCCAGGGCAGGGCAGCCCCAGCATTTT
TRBV18	.	TRBJ1-1	.	CASSPYDSDSLNTEAFF	TGTGCCAGCTCACCATACGATTCTGACAGCCTGAACACTGAAGCTTTCTTT
TRBV18	.	TRBJ2-7	TRBD1	CASSPLDRHEQYF	TGTGCCAGCTCACCTTTGGACAGGCACGAGCAGTACTTC
TRBV14	.	TRBJ2-3	TRBD1	CASSPGGRYTQYF	TGTGCCAGCAGCCCAGGGGGCCGTTATACGCAGTATTTT
TRBV25-1	.	TRBJ2-5	TRBD2	CASSELSAGETQYF	TGTGCCAGCAGTGAATTATCAGCGGGGGAGACCCAGTACTTC
TRBV5-4	.	TRBJ1-2	TRBD1	CASSTATGITHGYTF	TGTGCCAGCAGCACCGCGACAGGGATAACCCATGGCTACACCTTC